The source of this TCR beta chain is a study of blood T cell repertoires in COVID-19. Study details: Samples came from the United States, Italy and Spain, spanning acute and convalescent COVID-19. The cDNA or gDNA used as material had been derived from T cells, B-cell-depleted T cells, or PBMCs.

Followed over time, Seattle patients had been enrolled while infection was active. The J segment lost 6 bases and the V segment lost 5 bases, leaving 8 bases of the junction unmatched. Looked up from germline, CDR1 is SGHTA and CDR2 is FQGNSA. The CDR3 sequence is 15 residues long. Study processing details: By means of reference gene primer amplification, nucleated cell counts were estimated. Assay: immunoSEQ multiplex PCR; the TCRdb copy retains only in-frame clones and omits some. V, J and clone size derive from that table, while D and trimming were established from the DNA sequence. The repertoire consists of approximately 190,000 clones, with roughly 82% occurring once and the leading ten covering 7.8%.

Sequenced sample: peripheral blood. This sequence was found in a woman aged 60 to 75 with COVID-19, enrolled during active disease. The J gene is TRBJ1-5, the V gene TRBV7-2; 9 nucleotides line up with TRBD1. In DNA, the CDR3 is TGTGCCAGCAGCCCGGACAGGGGAGTCGGTCAGCCCCAGCATTTT. Amino acids: CASSPDRGVGQPQHF.